The sequence of this T cell receptor beta chain was determined in a study of shared clonotypes between healthy human individuals. This clone was seen only a few times. Profiled with immunoSEQ multiplex PCR; TCRdb holds only in-frame clones, not every one. The sample consists of more than 500,000 clones, about 96% of them appearing once. Sequenced input: naive CD4+ T cells sorted from blood. Subset: CD45RA+ positively selected. This clonotype originated in a woman in her 30s in good health.

CDR3 sequence reads: CASSSGQGYEQYF. The DNA for the CDR3 is TGTGCCAGCAGCTCGGGACAGGGATACGAGCAGTACTTC. V and J are TRBV9 and TRBJ2-7, with 9 positions matching TRBD1. J gave up 4 bases and V 4 bases, and 3 bases lay outside the gene matches. The CDR3 consists of 13 residues. The germline CDR1 and CDR2 sequences are SGDLS and YYNGEE.